This T cell receptor beta chain was profiled in a study of T cell responses to AZD1222 COVID-19 vaccine (dated by TCRdb to about 2021). Concerning the study at large: AZD1222 recipients whose second dose came at about 4 weeks and those whose second dose came at about 12 weeks were combined into one group, since spike-specific TCR depth and breadth did not differ between the two schedules. A total of around 240 trial participants underwent TCR sequencing, of whom about 210 had received two doses of AZD1222 and 26 had received two doses of the MenACWY control vaccine. Trial participants were enrolled into age subgroups of 18-55, 56-69 and 70-plus years, which contained about 150, 27 and 61 TCR-sequenced participants, respectively. On the study overall, not on this receptor specifically: Most participants were white British and females outnumbered males, and the authors suggested that clonal diversity may have been underestimated. The vaccine-associated CD4 TCRs covered the entire spike protein, and the dominant responses fell in regions 160-218 and 743-854. Nearly half of unique spike-specific TCRs reportedly recognized epitopes outside regions mutated in the B.1.351 and B.1.1.7 variants. After two AZD1222 doses, both the breadth and the depth of spike-specific TCRs were significantly higher than at day 0 and than in MenACWY recipients. The 56-69-year group was small, and its depth increase did not reach significance, likely because of low power. Conclusions about previously exposed vaccinees are limited, since just a handful of AZD1222 recipients were seropositive for SARS-CoV-2 at baseline. Because no samples from the day 14 peak response were available, repertoires could be characterized only after the peak T cell response.

The sample's time point label, decoded: baseline before first vaccination. Samples from vaccinated people were obtained from the UK trials COV001 and COV002, which included a single-blind randomized controlled phase 2/3 trial of AZD1222 (ChAdOx1 nCoV-19) in healthy adults. For TCRbeta chain sequencing, PBMC samples were collected from trial participants at day 0 and at day 28 after the second dose. The CDR3 regions of human TCRbeta chains were subjected to immunosequencing. Per the source publication's procedure: Repertoire TCRs were matched against a reference library of SARS-CoV-2-specific TCRs generated with the MIRA antigen-specificity platform. Breadth was defined as the fraction of unique TCRs that were SARS-CoV-2-associated. Depth was defined as the fraction of total T cells that were SARS-CoV-2-associated. Using the MIRA data, each spike-specific TCR was assigned both to the spike region to which the TCR was reactive and to a CD4 or CD8 class. Log10-transformed breadth and depth values were compared by one-way ANOVA with Sidak's multiple comparisons tests. TCRdb obtained this table from immuneACCESS and retained in-frame rearrangements with V and J assigned. These tables miss some clones; where compared with another copy, unresolved V genes account for less than half of the shortfall, and the remainder is unexplained. That table furnishes V, J and clone size, whereas the DNA furnished D and trimming. Across this sample there are 95,000 to 150,000 clones, with more than 75% seen only once. The ten largest account for approximately 1.3% of the sample.

Worth noting for this clone: This receptor's antigen is unknown. Per-nucleotide qualities are absent, and no much larger clonotype sits a single base away.

The CDR3 covers 15 residues, taking in both the cysteine and the phenylalanine. Left in the record is the CDR3 DNA by itself, 45 bases read in frame from the first base. CDR1 and CDR2, per the germline V gene, are MGHRA and YSYEKL. V is trimmed back by 0 bases and J by 3 bases, and the junction contains 1 base that no gene match accounts for. The sequencing here drew on peripheral blood, taken on day 0 of AZD1222 vaccination. This sequence uses TRBV4-1 and TRBJ1-3; 8 middle bases align to TRBD1. This receptor was obtained from an adult in good health. The CDR3 reads as follows: CASSQEGQGGNTIYF. The DNA sequence is given as TGCGCCAGCAGCCAAGAAGGACAGGGTGGAAACACCATATATTTT.